Following are 23 T cell receptor beta chains from one sample sequenced in a study of cytomegalovirus exposure and HLA in healthy donors. Produced via immunoSEQ multiplex PCR; TCRdb's table is partial and in-frame only. This sample carries a few hundred thousand clones, 90% of them seen once, and the ten largest clones take less than 0.4%. The sequenced sample consisted of PBMCs. All receptors derive from a woman between 18 and 29 years old in good health and CMV-seronegative.

This clone was observed once. The genes are TRBV4-3 and TRBJ2-1, with D perhaps matching TRBD1 (5 bases). Trimming shortened V by 6 bases and J by 0 bases, and 12 bases separated the two germline ends. Germline CDR1 and CDR2: LGHNA and YSLEER. The CDR3 covers 15 residues. The CDR3 nucleotides are TGCGCCAGCAGGGACACAGCTATCTCCTACAATGAGCAGTTCTTC. It is translated as CASRDTAISYNEQFF.

J is TRBJ1-2 and V is TRBV4-1; TRBD1 aligns across 9 bases. The CDR3 loop spans 14 amino acids. Germline lookup yields CDR1 MGHRA and CDR2 YSYEKL. Trimming at V came to 3 bases and at J to 1 base, leaving 0 bases not matched to a gene. This CDR3 is CASSQTGGNYGYTF. In nucleotides, the CDR3 is TGCGCCAGCAGCCAGACAGGGGGTAACTATGGCTACACCTTC.

This chain connects TRBV7-8 to TRBJ1-5; D may be TRBD1 (5 bases). There are 14 residues in the CDR3. The germline V gene encodes CDR1 SGHVS and CDR2 FQNEAQ. Trimming shortened V by 6 bases and J by 9 bases, and 18 bases separated the two germline ends. The CDR3 loop is CASSIEGSGGPQHF. The CDR3 nucleotides are TGTGCCAGCAGTATAGAAGGCTCGGGGGGGCCCCAGCATTTT.

V is TRBV29-1 and J is TRBJ1-1; D may be TRBD1 (6 bases). The CDR3 consists of 13 residues. Trimming removed 7 bases from V and 2 bases from J, with 14 bases in between. Germline assignment: CDR1 SQVTM and CDR2 ANQGSEA. This CDR3 reads CSAVWTANTEAFF. CDR3 sequence (DNA): TGCAGCGCCGTGTGGACAGCAAACACTGAAGCTTTCTTT.

V gene TRBV5-1 combines with J gene TRBJ2-1; TRBD2 agrees at 11 bases. The CDR3 length is 15 residues. V gave up 4 bases and J gave up 5 bases; unmatched junction bases: 5. Germline values: CDR1 SGHRS, CDR2 YFSETQ. The DNA of the CDR3 is TGCGCCAGCAGCCCAGGGACTAGCGGACACAATGAGCAGTTCTTC. Protein product: CASSPGTSGHNEQFF.

The V gene is TRBV28, the J gene TRBJ1-1; weak D call: TRBD1 (6 bases). Germline CDR1 and CDR2: MDHEN and SYDVKM. The CDR3 extends over 15 amino acids. V was cut by 3 bases and J by 3 bases, with 14 bases left in between. The DNA for the CDR3 is TGTGCCAGCAGTTTTAGGGGGGGTCCGTACACTGAAGCTTTCTTT. Translating gives CASSFRGGPYTEAFF.

The V gene is TRBV7-2, the J gene TRBJ1-4, with D possibly matching TRBD1 (5 bases). This CDR3 has 13 residues. V gave up 4 bases and J gave up 7 bases, with 10 bases separating them. Germline V gives CDR1 SGHTA, CDR2 FQGNSA. The CDR3 here is CASSSDSSEKLFF. The DNA for the CDR3 is TGTGCCAGCAGCTCCGACAGCAGTGAAAAACTGTTTTTT.

Here the CDR3 DNA reads TGTGCCAGTATCCCTAGCGGGGGAAACTCCTACGAGCAGTACGTC. Translation: CASIPSGGNSYEQYV. V and J are TRBV19 and TRBJ2-7; 10 nucleotides align to TRBD2. Unmatched junction bases numbered 6, after V lost 7 bases and J lost 0 bases. Per germline, CDR1 LNHDA and CDR2 SQIVND (reference sequence). The CDR3 is 15 residues long.

Notes on this clone: Distinct nucleotide sequences in the sample also encode this CDR3. The CDR3 is CASSFRGNTEAFF. The CDR3 nucleotides read TGTGCCAGCAGTTTTAGAGGGAACACTGAAGCTTTCTTT. J is TRBJ1-1 and V is TRBV27; D not certain. Germline V CDR1 and CDR2: MNHEY, SMNVEV (reference sequence). Trimming removed 3 bases from V and 1 base from J, with 6 bases in between. The CDR3 runs to 13 residues.

The rearrangement uses TRBV6-5 and TRBJ1-2, with 7 bases fitting TRBD1. Germline CDR1 and CDR2: MNHEY and SVGAGI. Losses at the gene ends were 0 bases for V and 2 bases for J; bases not matched to a gene: 3. The CDR3 extends over 15 amino acids. The CDR3 sequence: CASSYSRTGNYGYTF. CDR3 nucleotides: TGTGCCAGCAGTTACTCGAGGACAGGCAACTATGGCTACACCTTC.

This chain links TRBV15 with TRBJ2-1; no clear D gene. CDR1 is LNHNV and CDR2 is YYDKDF in the germline V gene (reference sequence). V was pared by 0 bases and J by 0 bases, with 15 bases between. The length of the CDR3 is 18 residues. This CDR3 reads CATSRDSFWRSSYNEQFF. The CDR3 bases are TGTGCCACCAGCAGAGATTCCTTCTGGCGGAGCTCCTACAATGAGCAGTTCTTC.

This chain joins TRBV5-8 and TRBJ1-1; TRBD1 matches 7 bases. The CDR3 is 17 residues long. Germline lookup yields CDR1 SGHTS and CDR2 YDEGEE. V shed 4 bases and J 1 base; nucleotides not matched to a gene: 13. The DNA for the CDR3 is TGTGCCAGCAGCCTATTGCAACAGGGGCTCTGGAACACTGAAGCTTTCTTT. Its translation: CASSLLQQGLWNTEAFF.

CDR3 sequence: CASSQVAHIDTQYF. CDR3 bases: TGTGCCAGCAGCCAAGTGGCCCATATTGATACGCAGTATTTT. This chain connects TRBV14 to TRBJ2-3, with D unresolved. The ends were cut back, 1 base at V and 6 bases at J, with 11 bases in the middle. The CDR3 is made up of 14 amino acids. Germline V gives CDR1 SGHDN, CDR2 FVKESK.

A few counts support this clone. J is TRBJ1-5 and V is TRBV30; D unresolved. Trimming pared 1 base from V and 0 bases from J, leaving 4 bases between. Germline V gene lookup returns CDR1 GTSNPN and CDR2 SVGIG (reference sequence). The CDR3 is 13 amino acids. The DNA for the CDR3 is TGTGCCTGGAGTGACACTAGCAATCAGCCCCAGCATTTT. Amino acids: CAWSDTSNQPQHF.

The chain combines TRBV4-1 with TRBJ2-5; TRBD2 aligns across 13 bases. Looked up from germline, CDR1 is MGHRA and CDR2 is YSYEKL. The V gene end was trimmed by 1 base and the J gene end by 5 bases; junction bases not matched to a gene: 13. The CDR3 length is 19 residues. CDR3 sequence (DNA): TGCGCCAGCAGCCAAGTAGTTGAGACTAGCGGGGGGACGGGGGAGACCCAGTACTTC. This encodes CASSQVVETSGGTGETQYF.

The J gene is TRBJ1-2, the V gene TRBV25-1, with 7 positions matching TRBD1. Trimming took 6 bases from V and 2 from J; bases not matched to a gene: 3. The CDR3 contains 13 residues. Germline V lookup: CDR1 MGHDK, CDR2 SYGVNS. CDR3 sequence (DNA): TGTGCCAGCAGAAAGACAGGGAACTATGGCTACACCTTC. It translates to CASRKTGNYGYTF.

The rearrangement joins TRBV2 to TRBJ2-3, with D perhaps matching TRBD2 (5 bases). CDR1 is SNHLY and CDR2 is FYNNEI in the germline V gene. V lost 1 base and J 4 bases, leaving 9 bases between the germline ends. This CDR3 has 14 residues. This CDR3 reads CASSEGGEADTQYF. The CDR3 nucleotides read TGTGCCAGCAGTGAAGGGGGAGAGGCAGATACGCAGTATTTT.

Written as DNA, the CDR3 is TGTGCCAGCAGCCCCAACAGGGGGCAGTTTAGTGGCTACACCTTC. It yields the protein CASSPNRGQFSGYTF. This chain connects TRBV6-6 to TRBJ1-2; 9 nucleotides align to TRBD1. V trimming: 6 bases; J trimming: 7 bases; junction bases outside the gene matches: 12. This CDR3 spans 15 amino acids. Germline CDR1 reads MNHNY; CDR2 reads SVGAGI (reference sequence).

V gene TRBV9 combines with J gene TRBJ2-2; TRBD1 aligns across 8 bases. Germline loops: CDR1 SGDLS, CDR2 YYNGEE. Trimming took 0 bases from V and 5 from J; bases not matched to a gene: 6. CDR3 length: 16 residues. The CDR3 spells CASSVGSGGRTGELFF. The DNA of the CDR3 is TGTGCCAGCAGCGTAGGGTCAGGGGGCAGGACCGGGGAGCTGTTTTTT.

The chain couples TRBV6-1 to TRBJ2-7; 11 bases are a match to TRBD1. Germline loops: CDR1 MNHNS, CDR2 SASEGT. The length of the CDR3 is 15 residues. J gave up 5 bases and V 9 bases, and 12 bases lay outside the gene matches. In nucleotides, the CDR3 is TGTGCCAGTCGTTGGCTAGGGACAGGGGGAAACGAGCAGTACGTC. This translates into CASRWLGTGGNEQYV.

The chain recombines TRBV27 with TRBJ1-3; a possible D gene is TRBD1 (5 bases). This CDR3 contains 15 residues. V was cut by 5 bases and J by 0 bases, with 11 bases left in between. Germline CDR1 MNHEY, CDR2 SMNVEV (reference sequence). The CDR3 DNA follows: TGTGCCAGCAGTCCGCGGGACGGCTCTGGAAACACCATATATTTT. Amino acids: CASSPRDGSGNTIYF.

The chain has TRBV7-2 and TRBJ2-2; perhaps TRBD1 as D (6 bases). Trimming shortened V by 5 bases and J by 4 bases, and 14 bases separated the two germline ends. CDR1 is SGHTA and CDR2 is FQGNSA in the germline V gene. The length of the CDR3 is 15 residues. In DNA form, the CDR3 reads TGTGCCAGCAGCCCGGGGCAGGGGCGCACCGGGGAGCTGTTTTTT. Protein: CASSPGQGRTGELFF.

The J gene is TRBJ2-1, the V gene TRBV6-5; 7 positions agree with TRBD1. V dropped 6 bases and J dropped 6; count of bases not matched to a gene: 5. The CDR3 extends over 13 amino acids. Germline V CDR1 and CDR2: MNHEY, SVGAGI. This CDR3 reads CASSPDRINEQFF. CDR3 nucleotide sequence: TGTGCCAGCAGCCCGGACAGGATCAATGAGCAGTTCTTC.